Sequencing of this T cell receptor (beta chain) was carried out in a study of blood T cell repertoires in COVID-19 (dated by TCRdb to the early 2020s). The study in broad terms: Samples covering the acute and convalescent phases of COVID-19 were provided by collaborators in the United States, Italy and Spain. The prospective study material was composed of cDNA or gDNA derived from T cells, B-cell-depleted T cells, or PBMCs. Subjects who had been exposed to COVID-19, were actively infected with it, or had recovered from it provided the deeply sampled blood TCRbeta repertoires that made up the dataset. The repertoires were released in a freely available public database intended as a resource for research on the immune response to SARS-CoV-2. Samples were obtained from the ongoing ImmuneRACE study (first 160 participants) and from over a thousand subjects provided by 6 global collaborators. A de-identified subject ID, COVID-19 status, age in years and sex were almost always included in the sample metadata. Where available, HLA class I and class II types were taken from metadata supplied by the sample provider and were not determined by assay-based typing. The research as a whole found: Clinical and demographic metadata were provided uncurated, with the amount varying by source and participant.

The germline V gene (reference sequence) gives CDR1 as LNHDA and CDR2 as SQIVND. V loses 4 bases at its end and J loses 6 bases; junction bases beyond the gene matches: 10. The CDR3 contains 15 residues, cysteine and phenylalanine counted. Just CDR3 DNA is preserved here, 45 bases in frame from base 1. About this clone: Its antigen is currently not known. Per-base quality was not reported, and no clone a single base away is much larger than it.

TCRbeta CDR3 regions were amplified from genomic DNA by means of the immunoSEQ Assay, a bias-controlled multiplex PCR. The authors' analysis ran thus. The number of nucleated cells in each sample was estimated by amplification of reference gene primers within the assay. To quantify the absolute abundance of each unique TCRbeta CDR3 rearrangement, sequence reads were collapsed and filtered. Productive Simpson clonality was computed per sample as the square root of Simpson's diversity index over productive rearrangements. In TCRdb, the immuneACCESS table is reduced to in-frame sequences with V and J assigned. These tables do not hold every clone; where another copy was compared, an unresolved V gene accounts for under half, and the others remain unexplained. D and trimming come from the DNA, and the V and J calls and clone size come from that table. For this sample the table gives nearly 350,000 clones, of which around four fifths were detected only once. The ten biggest clones cover just under 3% of the sample.

The collaborating institutions used their own protocols to collect whole blood in K2EDTA tubes. Collaborator samples were shipped for TCRbeta analysis as frozen whole blood, isolated PBMCs, or DNA extracted from either sample type. Rearrangement joined TRBV19 to TRBJ1-2; 8 central bases correspond to TRBD1. This clonotype was sampled from a man aged 30 to 45 with active or convalescent COVID-19. Sequencing input: peripheral blood. The DNA reads as follows: TGTGCCAGTAGTACCGCAGGGGGCGTATTTGATGGCTACACCTTC. Its translation reads: CASSTAGGVFDGYTF.